This T cell receptor beta chain was identified during a study of T cell responses to AZD1222 COVID-19 vaccine. Study as a whole: Second-dose intervals near 4 or 12 weeks were combined. Study-wide results and caveats: Reports indicate that nearly half of spike-specific TCRs are directed at unmutated variant regions. Repertoire sampling happened only post peak T cell response.

Germline CDR1 and CDR2: SGHKS and YYEKEE (reference sequence). V was shortened by 0 bases and J by 6 bases, with 13 bases between the two germline ends. CDR3 size: 14 residues. Notes on this clone: The target antigen is unknown.

Clones were read by immunoSEQ multiplex PCR, and TCRdb kept only the in-frame ones, dropping some. In the table there are roughly 120,000 clones, about 88% of which are singletons. The gene calls are TRBV5-5 and TRBJ2-7; no definite D call. The sequenced sample was peripheral blood, obtained on day 0 of AZD1222 vaccination. The clonotype originates from an adult in good health. The CDR3 nucleotides read TGTGCCAGCAGCTTGGCCGGACCCGTTGGCGAGCAGTACTTC. It encodes CASSLAGPVGEQYF.